This TCR beta chain was sequenced in a study of CD8+ T cells in alopecia areata. Study in general: Treated patients received oral tofacitinib, 5 to 10 mg twice daily.

Isolated RNA was reverse transcribed into cDNA used as the sequencing template. Repertoires were generated with immunoSEQ multiplex PCR, while TCRdb's copy carries only in-frame clones and drops some. Found here are about 200,000 clones, 60% of them singletons; the top ten hold about 3%. Treatment specified: oral pan-JAK inhibitor, 5-10 mg twice daily. Germline values: CDR1 GTSNPN, CDR2 SVGIG (reference sequence). V was shortened by 3 bases and J by 14 bases, with 23 bases between the two germline ends. This CDR3 is built from 15 residues. This clonotype was sampled from a human donor with alopecia areata. The V call is TRBV30, the J call TRBJ1-6; D gene ambiguous. Here the sequenced sample was CD4+ T cells sorted from blood, taken at week 4, from a patient treated with tofacitinib. The chain's CDR3 is CAWSPDGPESSTLHF. The CDR3 DNA follows: TGTGCCTGGAGCCCCGACGGGCCGGAATCCAGCACCCTCCACTTT.